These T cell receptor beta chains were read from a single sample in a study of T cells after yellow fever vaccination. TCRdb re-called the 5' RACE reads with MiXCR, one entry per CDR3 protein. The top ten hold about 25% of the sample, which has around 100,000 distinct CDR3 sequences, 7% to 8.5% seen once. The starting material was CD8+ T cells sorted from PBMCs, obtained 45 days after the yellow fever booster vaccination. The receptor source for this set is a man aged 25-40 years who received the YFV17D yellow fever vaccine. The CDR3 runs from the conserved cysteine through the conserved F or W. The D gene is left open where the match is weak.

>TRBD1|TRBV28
CASTLGRGHREQYF
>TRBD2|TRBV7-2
CASSLDIAGSYNEQFF
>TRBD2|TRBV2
CASSAARLAGYNEQFF
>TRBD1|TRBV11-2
CASSLDFYPGTGDYEQYF
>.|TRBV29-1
CSVDPGRPETQYF
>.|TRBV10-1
CASTLAAWNNEQFF
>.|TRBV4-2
CASSLRTQRPNSPKNTGELFF
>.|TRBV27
CASSYGGSSYNEQFF
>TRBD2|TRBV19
CASIPAGAMYEQYF
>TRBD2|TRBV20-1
CSARGTSHTSTDTQYF
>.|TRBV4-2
CASSHGVGTDTQYF
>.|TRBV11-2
CASSLDRGVVSGANVLTF
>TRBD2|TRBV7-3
CASSLTSGSRDTQYF
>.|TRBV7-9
CASRASQGEQYF
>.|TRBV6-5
CASSYSIGNTGELFF
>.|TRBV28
CASSLTNLVDNEQFF
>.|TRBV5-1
CASFGGNEQYF
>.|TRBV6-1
CATTRVGGSPAYEQYF
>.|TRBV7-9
CASSLAVGNEQFF
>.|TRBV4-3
CASSRDGVAGQIYNEQFF
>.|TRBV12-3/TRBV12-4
CASSPYWEYGYTF
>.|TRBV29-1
CSVLFDFGELFF
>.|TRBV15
CATSITPGDQPQHF
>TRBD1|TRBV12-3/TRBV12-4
CASSRTGATQYF
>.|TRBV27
CASSWRPGPTDTQYF
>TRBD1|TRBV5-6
CASSLDPGGYGETQYF
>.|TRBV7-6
CASSLGTGGAYEQYF
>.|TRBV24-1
CSCPATHNYEQYF
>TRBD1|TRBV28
CASSRDSSYEQYF
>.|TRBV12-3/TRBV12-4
CASSPEGELGNEQFF
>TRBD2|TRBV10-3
CAVSGETSGGVGQETQYF
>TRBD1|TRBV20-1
CSARRKTGTGFTGELFF
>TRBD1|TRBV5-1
CASSLSQGGGNTIYF
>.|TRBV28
CASSTPLVVTLGGELFF
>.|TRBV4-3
CASSKGDEGRYGYTF
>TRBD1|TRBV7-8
CASSVPTGGRGDTGELFF
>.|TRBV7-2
CASVPYGDSYNEQFF
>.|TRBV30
CAWSYSPSVSPGELFF
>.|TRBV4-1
CASSPGGGYNEQFF
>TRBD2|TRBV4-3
CASSQDDSGRADEQYF
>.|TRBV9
CASSAQWISTDTQYF
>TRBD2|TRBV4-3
CASSPGTRDYNEQFF
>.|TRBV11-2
CASSLDLEEQYF
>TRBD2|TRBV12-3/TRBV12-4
CASSGTSGRGTYNEQFF
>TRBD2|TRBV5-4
CASSLELAGGRETQYF